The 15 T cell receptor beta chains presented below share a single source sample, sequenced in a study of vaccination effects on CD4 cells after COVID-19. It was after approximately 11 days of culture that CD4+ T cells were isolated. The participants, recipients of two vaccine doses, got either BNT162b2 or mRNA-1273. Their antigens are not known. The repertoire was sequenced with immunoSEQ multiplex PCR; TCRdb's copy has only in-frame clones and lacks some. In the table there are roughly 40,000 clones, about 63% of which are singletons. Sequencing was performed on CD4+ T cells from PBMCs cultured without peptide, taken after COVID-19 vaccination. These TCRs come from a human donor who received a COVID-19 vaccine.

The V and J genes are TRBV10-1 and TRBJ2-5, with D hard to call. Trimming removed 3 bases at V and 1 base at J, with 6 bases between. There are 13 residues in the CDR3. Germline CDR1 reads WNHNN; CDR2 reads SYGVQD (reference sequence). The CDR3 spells CASSDLIQETQYF. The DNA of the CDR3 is TGCGCCAGCAGTGACTTGATCCAAGAGACCCAGTACTTC.

The CDR3 loop reads CASSPEGGPYNEQFF. The CDR3 DNA reads TGTGCCAGCTCACCAGAGGGGGGGCCGTACAATGAGCAGTTCTTC. V is TRBV18 and J is TRBJ2-1, with a possible D match to TRBD2 (7 bases). CDR3 length: 15 amino acids. V was cut by 2 bases and J by 4 bases, with 12 bases left in between. Per germline, CDR1 KGHSH and CDR2 LQKENI. The full variable domain, completed using reference TRBV18 and TRBJ2-1, is NAGVMQNPRHLVRRRGQEARLRCSPMKGHSHVYWYRQLPEEGLKFMVYLQKENIIDESGMPKERFSAEFPKEGPSILRIQQVVRGDSAAYFCASSPEGGPYNEQFFGPGTRLTVL.

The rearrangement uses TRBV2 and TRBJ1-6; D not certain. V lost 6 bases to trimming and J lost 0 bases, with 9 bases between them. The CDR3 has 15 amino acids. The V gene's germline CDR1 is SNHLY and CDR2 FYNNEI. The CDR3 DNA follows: TGTGCCAGCAGAGGGCTCAGCTCCTATAATTCACCCCTCCACTTT. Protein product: CASRGLSSYNSPLHF.

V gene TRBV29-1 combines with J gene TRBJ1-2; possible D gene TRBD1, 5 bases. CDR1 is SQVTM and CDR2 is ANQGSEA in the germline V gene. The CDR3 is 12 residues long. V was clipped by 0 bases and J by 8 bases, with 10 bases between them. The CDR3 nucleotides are TGCAGCGTTGAAGATGCGAGGGGAGGCTACACCTTC. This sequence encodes CSVEDARGGYTF.

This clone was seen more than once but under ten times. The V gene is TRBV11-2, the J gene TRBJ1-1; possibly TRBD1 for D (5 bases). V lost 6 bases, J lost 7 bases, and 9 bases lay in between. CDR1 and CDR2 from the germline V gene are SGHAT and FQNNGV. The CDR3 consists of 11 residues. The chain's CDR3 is CASSTGGEAFF. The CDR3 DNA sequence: TGTGCCAGCAGTACCGGGGGTGAAGCTTTCTTT.

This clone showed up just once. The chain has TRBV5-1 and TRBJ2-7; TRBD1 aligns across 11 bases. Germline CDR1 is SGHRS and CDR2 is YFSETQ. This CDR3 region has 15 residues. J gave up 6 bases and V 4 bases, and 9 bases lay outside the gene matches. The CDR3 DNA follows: TGCGCCAGCAGCCCCGGGACAGGGGGGATTCCCGAGCAGTACTTC. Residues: CASSPGTGGIPEQYF.

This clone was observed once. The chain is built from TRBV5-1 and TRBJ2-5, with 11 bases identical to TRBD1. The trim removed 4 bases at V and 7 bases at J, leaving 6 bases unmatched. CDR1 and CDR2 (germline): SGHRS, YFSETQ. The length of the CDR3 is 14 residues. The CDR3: CASSPDRGQGTQYF. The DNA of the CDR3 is TGCGCCAGCAGCCCGGACAGGGGGCAGGGGACCCAGTACTTC.

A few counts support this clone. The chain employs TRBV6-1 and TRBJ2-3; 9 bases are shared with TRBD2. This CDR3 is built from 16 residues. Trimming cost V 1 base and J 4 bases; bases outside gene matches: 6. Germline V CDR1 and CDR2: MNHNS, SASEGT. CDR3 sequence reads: CASSEVSGSFADTQYF. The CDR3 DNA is TGTGCCAGCAGTGAAGTTAGCGGGAGTTTCGCAGATACGCAGTATTTT.

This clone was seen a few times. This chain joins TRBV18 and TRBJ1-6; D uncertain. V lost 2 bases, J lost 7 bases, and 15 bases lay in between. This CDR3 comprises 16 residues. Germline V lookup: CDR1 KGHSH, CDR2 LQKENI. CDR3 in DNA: TGTGCCAGCTCACCATTGGGAAATTTAGGGAATTCACCCCTCCACTTT. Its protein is CASSPLGNLGNSPLHF.

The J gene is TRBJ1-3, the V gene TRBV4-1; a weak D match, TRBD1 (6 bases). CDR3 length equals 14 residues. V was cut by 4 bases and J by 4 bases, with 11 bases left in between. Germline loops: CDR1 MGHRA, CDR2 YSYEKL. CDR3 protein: CASSPTGLGNTIYF. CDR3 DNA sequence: TGCGCCAGCAGCCCAACAGGGTTAGGAAACACCATATATTTT.

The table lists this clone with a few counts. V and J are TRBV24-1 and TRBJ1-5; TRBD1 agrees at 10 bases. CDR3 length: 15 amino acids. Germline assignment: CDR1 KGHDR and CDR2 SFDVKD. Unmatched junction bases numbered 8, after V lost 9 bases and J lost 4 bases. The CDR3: CATSQTGGGNQPQHF. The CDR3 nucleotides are TGTGCCACCTCTCAGACAGGGGGCGGAAATCAGCCCCAGCATTTT.

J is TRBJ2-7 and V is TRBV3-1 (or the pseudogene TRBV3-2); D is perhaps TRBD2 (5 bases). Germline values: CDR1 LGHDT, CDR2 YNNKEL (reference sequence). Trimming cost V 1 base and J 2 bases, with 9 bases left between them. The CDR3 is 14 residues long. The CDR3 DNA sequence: TGTGCCAGCAGCCAAGTCGCCGGGACCTACGAGCAGTACTTC. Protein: CASSQVAGTYEQYF.

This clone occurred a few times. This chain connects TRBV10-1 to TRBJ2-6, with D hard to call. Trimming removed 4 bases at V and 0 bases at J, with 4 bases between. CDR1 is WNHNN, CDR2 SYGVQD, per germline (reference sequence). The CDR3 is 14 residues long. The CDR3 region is CASSVLSGANVLTF. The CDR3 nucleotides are TGCGCCAGCAGTGTTCTCTCTGGGGCCAACGTCCTGACTTTC.

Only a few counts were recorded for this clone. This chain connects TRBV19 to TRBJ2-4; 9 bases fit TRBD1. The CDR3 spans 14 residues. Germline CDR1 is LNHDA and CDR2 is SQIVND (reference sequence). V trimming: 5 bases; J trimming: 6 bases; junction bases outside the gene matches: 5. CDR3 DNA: TGTGCCAGTAGTGACAGGGGGTACGGAAACATTCAGTACTTC. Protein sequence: CASSDRGYGNIQYF.

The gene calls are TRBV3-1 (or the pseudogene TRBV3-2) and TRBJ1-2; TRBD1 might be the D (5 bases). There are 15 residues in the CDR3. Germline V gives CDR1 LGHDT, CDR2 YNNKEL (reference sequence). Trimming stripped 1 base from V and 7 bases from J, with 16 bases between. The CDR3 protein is CASSQVRAGGFGYTF. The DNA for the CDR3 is TGTGCCAGCAGCCAAGTCAGGGCGGGGGGTTTTGGCTACACCTTC.